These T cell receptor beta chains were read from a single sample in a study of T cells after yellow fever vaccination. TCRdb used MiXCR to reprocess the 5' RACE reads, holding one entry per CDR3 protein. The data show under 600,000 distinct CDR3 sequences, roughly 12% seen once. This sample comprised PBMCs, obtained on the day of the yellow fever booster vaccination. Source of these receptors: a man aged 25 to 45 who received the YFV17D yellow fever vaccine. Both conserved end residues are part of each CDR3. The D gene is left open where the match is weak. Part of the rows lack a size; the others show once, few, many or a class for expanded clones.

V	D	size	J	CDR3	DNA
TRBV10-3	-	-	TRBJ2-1	CAIRERDIDNEQFF	TGTGCCATCAGGGAAAGGGATATCGACAATGAGCAGTTCTTC
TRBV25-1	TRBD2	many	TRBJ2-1	CASSDDRGLAVSSYNEQFF	TGTGCCAGCAGTGATGACAGGGGACTAGCGGTGAGCTCCTACAATGAGCAGTTCTTC
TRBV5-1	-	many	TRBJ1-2	CASSLDLLGYTF	TGCGCCAGCAGCTTGGATTTACTGGGCTACACCTTC
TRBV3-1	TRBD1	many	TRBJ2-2	CASSRGPDRGDTGELFF	TGTGCCAGCAGCCGCGGCCCAGACAGGGGGGACACCGGGGAGCTGTTTTTT
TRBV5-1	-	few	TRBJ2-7	CASSPSRTRHEQYF	TGCGCCAGCAGCCCGTCGCGGACGCGCCACGAGCAGTACTTC
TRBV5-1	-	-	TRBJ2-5	CASSLEEGRQETQYF	TGCGCCAGCAGCTTGGAGGAGGGGAGGCAAGAGACCCAGTACTTC
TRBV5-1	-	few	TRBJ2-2	CASSFIQGTGELFF	TGCGCCAGCAGCTTCATCCAGGGAACCGGGGAGCTGTTTTTT
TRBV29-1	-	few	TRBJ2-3	CSVGVWGDTQYF	TGCAGCGTTGGGGTTTGGGGAGATACGCAGTATTTT
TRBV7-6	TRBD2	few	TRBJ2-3	CASSVAGGPVDTQYF	TGTGCCAGCAGCGTAGCGGGAGGGCCGGTGGATACGCAGTATTTT
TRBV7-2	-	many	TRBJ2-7	CASSFSGKPYEQYF	TGTGCCAGCAGCTTTTCGGGGAAACCCTACGAGCAGTACTTC
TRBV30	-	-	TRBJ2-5	CAWSGTAQETQYF	TGTGCCTGGAGTGGGACAGCACAAGAGACCCAGTACTTC
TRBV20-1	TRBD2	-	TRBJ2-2	CSATGLADGELFF	TGCAGTGCCACGGGACTAGCGGACGGGGAGCTGTTTTTT
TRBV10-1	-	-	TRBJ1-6	CASSESPGSPLHF	TGCGCCAGCAGTGAGTCCCCAGGTTCACCCCTCCACTTT
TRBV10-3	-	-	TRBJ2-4	CAISDSAGLAKNIQYF	TGTGCCATCAGTGACTCGGCGGGGCTAGCCAAAAACATTCAGTACTTC
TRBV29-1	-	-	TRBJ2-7	CSVVGRTYEQYF	TGCAGCGTTGTGGGCAGGACTTACGAGCAGTACTTC
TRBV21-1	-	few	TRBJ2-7	CASGGRAKYEQYF	TGTGCGAGCGGTGGACGGGCGAAATACGAGCAGTACTTC
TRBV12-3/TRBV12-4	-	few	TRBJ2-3	CASSFRESGTDTQYF	TGTGCCAGCAGTTTTCGAGAGTCGGGCACAGATACGCAGTATTTT
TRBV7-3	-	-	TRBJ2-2	CASSPLIAQNTGELFF	TGTGCCAGCAGCCCCCTAATAGCCCAAAACACCGGGGAGCTGTTTTTT
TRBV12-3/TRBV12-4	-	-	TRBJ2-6	CASTPRRNGANVLTF	TGTGCCAGCACCCCACGCCGAAATGGGGCCAACGTCCTGACTTTC
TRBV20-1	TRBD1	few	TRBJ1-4	CSARVDRGRGATNEKLFF	TGCAGTGCTAGGGTCGACAGGGGGCGAGGGGCAACTAATGAAAAACTGTTTTTT
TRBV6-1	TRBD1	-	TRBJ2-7	CASSHLTGGHYEQYF	TGTGCCAGCAGCCACCTCACAGGGGGGCACTACGAGCAGTACTTC
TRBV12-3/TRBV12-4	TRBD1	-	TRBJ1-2	CASSLAGTGTGGYTF	TGTGCCAGCAGTTTGGCCGGGACAGGGACGGGTGGCTACACCTTC
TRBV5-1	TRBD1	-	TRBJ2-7	CASSLEQGGLQYF	TGCGCCAGCAGCTTGGAACAGGGGGGCTTGCAGTACTTC
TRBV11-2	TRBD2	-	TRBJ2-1	CASSPSGRGRREQFF	TGTGCCAGCAGCCCTAGCGGGAGAGGGCGTCGGGAGCAGTTCTTC
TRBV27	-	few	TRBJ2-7	CASNRGGSYEQYF	TGTGCCAGCAATCGGGGCGGATCCTACGAGCAGTACTTC
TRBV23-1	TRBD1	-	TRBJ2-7	CASSQSRLGRGQSYSYEQYF	TGCGCCAGCAGTCAATCGAGGCTGGGCAGGGGGCAATCCTACTCCTACGAGCAGTACTTC
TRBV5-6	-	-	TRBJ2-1	CASSLVTRRGDEQFF	TGTGCCAGCAGCTTGGTAACCCGACGAGGGGATGAGCAGTTCTTC
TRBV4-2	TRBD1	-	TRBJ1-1	CASSHATGLNTEAFF	TGTGCCAGCAGCCACGCGACAGGGCTGAACACTGAAGCTTTCTTT
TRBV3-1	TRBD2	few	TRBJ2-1	CASSFGLTSGSYNEQFF	TGTGCCAGCTCCTTCGGGTTGACTAGCGGAAGCTACAATGAGCAGTTCTTC
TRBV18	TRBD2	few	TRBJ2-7	CASSPPSGAFYEQYF	TGTGCCAGCTCACCACCTAGCGGGGCCTTCTACGAGCAGTACTTC
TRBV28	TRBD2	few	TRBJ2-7	CASSSPGTRGYEQYF	TGTGCCAGCAGTTCCCCCGGGACTAGAGGTTACGAGCAGTACTTC
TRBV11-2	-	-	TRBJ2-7	CASSLDTRGEQYF	TGTGCCAGCAGCTTAGATACACGAGGTGAGCAGTACTTC
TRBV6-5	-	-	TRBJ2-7	CASSYSNPRSYEQYF	TGTGCCAGCAGTTACTCGAATCCTAGATCCTACGAGCAGTACTTC
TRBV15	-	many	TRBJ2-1	CATSTAVIRGEQFF	TGTGCCACCAGCACCGCCGTGATACGGGGTGAGCAGTTCTTC
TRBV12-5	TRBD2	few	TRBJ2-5	CASGFQLAAQETQYF	TGTGCTAGTGGTTTCCAGCTAGCGGCACAAGAGACCCAGTACTTC
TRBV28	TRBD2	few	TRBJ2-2	CASSWEGRGTGELFF	TGTGCCAGCAGTTGGGAAGGGAGGGGCACCGGGGAGCTGTTTTTT
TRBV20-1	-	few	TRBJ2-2	CSARDPTRGSGELFF	TGCAGTGCTAGAGATCCGACCAGAGGGTCCGGGGAGCTGTTTTTT
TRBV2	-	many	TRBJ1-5	CASRSGIGPQHF	TGTGCCAGCAGATCAGGGATAGGGCCCCAGCATTTT
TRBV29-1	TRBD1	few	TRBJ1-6	CSVRTGSSYNSPLHF	TGCAGCGTGCGGACAGGAAGCTCCTATAATTCACCCCTCCACTTT
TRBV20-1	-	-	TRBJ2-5	CSARDILAIKETQYF	TGCAGTGCTAGAGATATCCTAGCGATTAAAGAGACCCAGTACTTC
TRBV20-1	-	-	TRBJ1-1	CSARVQANTEAFF	TGCAGTGCTAGGGTACAAGCGAACACTGAAGCTTTCTTT
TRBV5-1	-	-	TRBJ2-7	CASSKGPGVSYEQYF	TGCGCCAGCAGCAAGGGACCTGGGGTCTCCTACGAGCAGTACTTC
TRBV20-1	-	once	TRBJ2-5	CSGIPSEAQYF	TGCAGTGGGATCCCTTCGGAGGCCCAGTACTTC
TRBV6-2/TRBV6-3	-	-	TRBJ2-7	CASSNRGGTFYEQYF	TGTGCCAGCAGTAACCGGGGCGGAACCTTCTACGAGCAGTACTTC
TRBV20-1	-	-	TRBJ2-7	CSANRKGEQYF	TGCAGTGCTAATAGGAAGGGCGAGCAGTACTTC
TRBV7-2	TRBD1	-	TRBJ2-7	CASSLVGDRVQEQYF	TGTGCCAGCAGCTTAGTCGGGGACAGGGTACAGGAGCAGTACTTC
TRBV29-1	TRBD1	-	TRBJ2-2	CSAKGGTGRSQGELFF	TGCAGCGCCAAAGGGGGGACAGGGCGAAGTCAGGGGGAGCTGTTTTTT
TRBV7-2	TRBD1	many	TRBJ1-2	CASSLIIQDRGTTNYGYTF	TGTGCCAGCAGCTTAATAATCCAGGACAGGGGAACTACTAACTATGGCTACACCTTC
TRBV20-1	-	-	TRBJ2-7	CSATRRSYEQYF	TGCAGTGCTACCAGGCGCTCCTACGAGCAGTACTTC
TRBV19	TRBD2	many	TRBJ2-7	CASSGAGAYEQYF	TGTGCCAGTAGTGGAGCGGGAGCCTACGAGCAGTACTTC
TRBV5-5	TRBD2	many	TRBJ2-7	CASRLAGANYEQYF	TGTGCCAGCAGACTAGCGGGAGCGAACTACGAGCAGTACTTC